This T cell receptor beta chain was captured in a study of T cells after yellow fever vaccination. Whole-study results and caveats: Boosting was followed by the reappearance of most primary-vaccination clones (around 96% CD4, about 88% CD8).

In TCRdb, the 5' RACE reads were re-called with MiXCR into one record per CDR3 protein. The sample lists a few hundred thousand distinct CDR3 sequences; approximately 16% were seen once. The trim removed 7 bases at V and 13 bases at J, leaving 4 bases unmatched. The CDR3 runs to 11 residues. Germline V lookup: CDR1 SEHNR, CDR2 FQNEAQ (reference sequence). This clonotype was detected a few times. Its antigen is not known. The receptor was isolated from a man aged 18 to 30 who received the YFV17D yellow fever vaccine. Source: PBMCs, taken roughly 5 days after the first yellow fever vaccination. The chain employs TRBV7-9 and TRBJ1-6; 7 nucleotides agree with TRBD1. The DNA for the CDR3 is TGTGCCAGCAACAGGGGAGGGCCCCTCCACTTT. Translating gives CASNRGGPLHF.